Each of the 2 T cell receptor beta chains below was sequenced from the same sample in a study of cytomegalovirus exposure and HLA in healthy donors. This PCR relied on a set of 60 Vbeta primers and 13 Jbeta primers. Produced via immunoSEQ multiplex PCR; TCRdb's table is partial and in-frame only. The top ten hold 6% to 7.5% of the sample, which has some 130,000 clones, around 80% seen once. Sequences were obtained from PBMCs. Every receptor here comes from a man aged 35 to 55 in good health and CMV-seropositive.

Comments on this clone: The sample has other DNA sequences that encode this CDR3 too. CDR3 DNA sequence: TGCGCCAGCAGCCAAGGTGCAGGGGGACCCTACGAGCAGTACTTC. Translation gives CASSQGAGGPYEQYF. The rearrangement links TRBV4-1 to TRBJ2-7; 7 nucleotides match TRBD1. The CDR3 contains 15 residues. V shed 1 base and J 2 bases; nucleotides not matched to a gene: 5. CDR1 and CDR2 (germline): MGHRA, YSYEKL.

The chain couples TRBV5-1 to TRBJ2-7; a possible D gene is TRBD1 (5 bases). The germline CDR1 and CDR2 sequences are SGHRS and YFSETQ. Trimming removed 4 bases from V and 0 bases from J, with 11 bases in between. This CDR3 has 14 amino acids. The DNA of the CDR3 is TGCGCCAGCAGCCTACAGGATGGCTCCTACGAGCAGTACTTC. Amino acids: CASSLQDGSYEQYF.